The 11 T cell receptor beta chains given below trace back to one sample, sequenced in a study of blood T cell repertoires in COVID-19 (dated by TCRdb to 2018 to 2020). The method behind the library was the immunoSEQ multiplex PCR assay. TCRdb limited this immuneACCESS table to in-frame rearrangements with V and J called. A share of clones is missing; checked studies link under half to unresolved V genes, and the rest is unexplained. In all, the sample holds 150,000 to 200,000 clones, and roughly four fifths of those were seen once. Approximately 7.9% of the sample is taken by the ten largest. The sequenced sample was PBMCs or T cells enriched from blood (not recorded which). These receptor sequences come from a man between 35 and 55 years old who had recovered from COVID-19.

The chain joins TRBV7-2 to TRBJ1-6; TRBD1 might be the D (5 bases). CDR3 length equals 15 residues. Germline assignment: CDR1 SGHTA and CDR2 FQGNSA. The V end was cut by 2 bases, the J end by 7 bases, with 12 bases between. The CDR3 spells CASSLTSGRNSPLHF. The CDR3 nucleotides read TGTGCCAGCAGCTTAACTTCAGGGCGAAATTCACCCCTCCACTTT.

The V call is TRBV14, the J call TRBJ2-3, with TRBD1 matching 10 bases. CDR1 and CDR2 from the germline V gene are SGHDN and FVKESK. Trimming at V came to 2 bases and at J to 3 bases, leaving 2 bases not matched to a gene. The CDR3 contains 15 residues. CDR3 amino acids: CASSQWDRGTDTQYF. CDR3 nucleotide sequence: TGTGCCAGCAGCCAATGGGACAGGGGAACAGATACGCAGTATTTT.

The V call is TRBV4-3, the J call TRBJ2-3; 7 bases match TRBD2. This CDR3 is built from 16 residues. CDR1 and CDR2 from the germline V gene are LGHNA and YSLEER. Unmatched junction bases numbered 10, after V lost 1 base and J lost 6 bases. The CDR3 spells CASSQAPTSRGDTQYF. For the CDR3, the DNA is TGCGCCAGCAGCCAAGCCCCGACTAGCCGTGGGGATACGCAGTATTTT.

This chain uses TRBV24-1 with TRBJ1-2; TRBD1 matches at 12 bases. The CDR3 has 16 amino acids. Germline CDR1 KGHDR, CDR2 SFDVKD. The V and J ends lost 3 bases and 8 bases, in that order; junction bases with no gene match: 9. Here the CDR3 reads CATSDGTGGMIGGYTF. Written as DNA, the CDR3 is TGTGCCACCAGTGATGGGACAGGGGGCATGATTGGGGGCTACACCTTC.

The rearrangement joins TRBV7-2 to TRBJ1-2; D perhaps matches TRBD1 (5 bases). V was trimmed by 5 bases and J by 3 bases, leaving 10 bases between them. Looked up from germline, CDR1 is SGHTA and CDR2 is FQGNSA. The CDR3 length is 13 residues. The CDR3 nucleotides are TGTGCCAGCAGCATGGGGGGGTACTATGGCTACACCTTC. Residues: CASSMGGYYGYTF.

The gene calls are TRBV5-6 and TRBJ1-2; D might be TRBD1 (6 bases). This CDR3 is built from 13 residues. CDR1 and CDR2 from the germline V gene are SGHDT and YYEEEE. Trimming took off 0 bases at V and 6 bases at J, with 9 bases between the two ends. The CDR3 bases are TGTGCCAGCAGCTTGGTGGCAGGGGATGGCTACACCTTC. As protein: CASSLVAGDGYTF.

There are a few counts of this clone. The chain carries TRBV10-3 and TRBJ1-6, with a tentative D call TRBD1 (5 bases). The CDR3 is 13 residues long. V lost 3 bases, J lost 14 bases, and 14 bases lay in between. CDR1 and CDR2 from the germline V gene are ENHRY and SYGVKD. The CDR3 loop reads CAISESGDFTLHF. The CDR3 DNA reads TGTGCCATCAGTGAAAGCGGGGACTTCACCCTCCACTTT.

The V gene is TRBV15, the J gene TRBJ2-7; 11 bases map to TRBD2. This CDR3 is built from 15 residues. Germline V CDR1 and CDR2: LNHNV, YYDKDF (reference sequence). Losses at the gene ends were 0 bases for V and 5 bases for J; bases not matched to a gene: 3. CDR3 coding DNA: TGTGCCACCAGCAGAGATCTAGCGGGGGGCCACGAGCAGTACTTC. Encoded protein: CATSRDLAGGHEQYF.

The rearrangement joins TRBV10-1 to TRBJ1-1; D not resolved. Germline V CDR1 and CDR2: WNHNN, SYGVQD (reference sequence). V lost 10 bases and J lost 4, with 16 bases in between. The CDR3 contains 13 residues. For the CDR3, the DNA is TGCGCCACCCGATCCGGACTGGCCACTGAAGCTTTCTTT. Protein product: CATRSGLATEAFF.

This chain uses TRBV19 with TRBJ1-1, with unresolved D. CDR1 is LNHDA, CDR2 SQIVND, per germline (reference sequence). The V end lost 2 bases, the J end lost 0 bases, and 7 bases lay between the germline ends. The CDR3 is 14 amino acids. The CDR3: CASSITGMNTEAFF. Written as DNA, the CDR3 is TGTGCCAGTAGTATAACGGGGATGAACACTGAAGCTTTCTTT.

This clone appeared a few times. The junction does not match germline at one end; this may be a read error. This sequence joins TRBV6-5 and TRBJ1-4; D is possibly TRBD1 (6 bases). The CDR3 length is 13 residues. The V gene's germline CDR1 is MNHEY and CDR2 SVGAGI. The CDR3 loop is CAIGGGYNEKLFF. Here the CDR3 DNA reads TGCGCCATAGGGGGGGGCTACAATGAAAAACTGTTTTTT.